This is a list of T cell receptor beta chains from one sample in a study of T cell responses to AZD1222 COVID-19 vaccine. Sequenced by immunoSEQ multiplex PCR; TCRdb stores in-frame clones only, minus some. The data contain around 160,000 clones, 75% to 90% of them singletons. The material sequenced was peripheral blood, taken on day 0 of MenACWY control vaccination. The receptors shown here come from an adult in good health. Each CDR3 is given without its conserved first and last residue.

ASSLPRSTDTQY	TRBJ2-3	TRBV5-4
ASSLGSGPANEQF	TRBJ2-1	TRBV5-8
ASSDGGTYEQY	TRBJ2-7	TRBV6-1
ATSRDYGGRDEQF	TRBJ2-1	TRBV15
ASSLTGSGYNSPLH	TRBJ1-6	TRBV28
ASSLGSSSYNEQF	TRBJ2-1	TRBV7-3
ASSLFRGKMNTEAF	TRBJ1-1	TRBV5-6
ASSGRPPLSLAGANVLT	TRBJ2-6	TRBV9
ASSEWDGTTFTSYEQY	TRBJ2-7	TRBV10-2
ASSLSTVPNSPLH	TRBJ1-6	TRBV27
ASSLAEGYGYT	TRBJ1-2	TRBV7-2
ATSTLGRRTSRGTEAF	TRBJ1-1	TRBV15
ASTLQGGGEKLF	TRBJ1-4	TRBV2
AWSPGDYGYT	TRBJ1-2	TRBV30
ASSSPQTGGPARPQH	TRBJ1-5	TRBV19
ASTRTGRNQPQH	TRBJ1-5	TRBV6-5
ASSESRDSYGYT	TRBJ1-2	TRBV7-3
ASSEERSVVANIQY	TRBJ2-4	TRBV2
ASGRDRGMNTEAF	TRBJ1-1	TRBV7-6
ASSSPQVSALEAF	TRBJ1-1	TRBV6-5
ASSLAGTSVTDTQY	TRBJ2-3	TRBV2
ASSLDTGFEKLF	TRBJ1-4	TRBV5-5
ASSSLALYRGRSSYEQY	TRBJ2-7	TRBV7-8
ASSLSGRTSQPQH	TRBJ1-5	TRBV28
ASSENRVPSTDTQY	TRBJ2-3	TRBV6-1
ASSAVGGGDRGYT	TRBJ1-2	TRBV9
ASSPQTGNYGYT	TRBJ1-2	TRBV28
ASSYSMPGANTEAF	TRBJ1-1	TRBV6-5
ASSTPLTGSAEAF	TRBJ1-1	TRBV3-1/TRBV3-2
ASSWGTGDSSQH	TRBJ1-5	TRBV11-2
ASSQGIEAF	TRBJ1-1	TRBV10-2
ASSEPLGGTVFGDEKLF	TRBJ1-4	TRBV6-1
ASSTLGAPGELF	TRBJ2-2	TRBV9
ASSLRGREAF	TRBJ1-1	TRBV28
ASSYSEGSGEQY	TRBJ2-7	TRBV6-5
ASSLGSGGFNEQF	TRBJ2-1	TRBV11-3
ASSPITPGNEQF	TRBJ2-1	TRBV13
ASSLVAGSGETQY	TRBJ2-5	TRBV5-1
ACSGGEGNQETQY	TRBJ2-5	TRBV27
ASSSRGGAYNEQF	TRBJ2-1	TRBV7-3
ASSYSSSNGGYT	TRBJ1-2	TRBV6-5
ASSQDRFDSYGYT	TRBJ1-2	TRBV4-1
AWSVRGSGANVLT	TRBJ2-6	TRBV30
ASSLAPRASRGTQY	TRBJ2-3	TRBV7-2
ASSLHRNTMNTEAF	TRBJ1-1	TRBV5-1
ASRRDQTAWGYT	TRBJ1-2	TRBV5-1
ASSSGTSGTGELF	TRBJ2-2	TRBV7-6
ASSPYDRATEAF	TRBJ1-1	TRBV27
ASSGTGRTDTQY	TRBJ2-3	TRBV9
ASSNERSTNEKLF	TRBJ1-4	TRBV6-5
ASSFGLEVKETQY	TRBJ2-5	TRBV7-7
ASRRDGASNTGELF	TRBJ2-2	TRBV2
ASTLTGAGETQY	TRBJ2-5	TRBV2
ASSELPGRGNTIY	TRBJ1-3	TRBV25-1
ASRETARELF	TRBJ2-2	TRBV11-2
ASSPPTGRRNSPLH	TRBJ1-6	TRBV18
ASRGMWGSSGNTIY	TRBJ1-3	TRBV2
ASSQGGFSTPLH	TRBJ1-6	TRBV3-1/TRBV3-2
ASSPQGQLNTEAF	TRBJ1-1	TRBV18
SASPRRGGALSNQPQH	TRBJ1-5	TRBV20-1